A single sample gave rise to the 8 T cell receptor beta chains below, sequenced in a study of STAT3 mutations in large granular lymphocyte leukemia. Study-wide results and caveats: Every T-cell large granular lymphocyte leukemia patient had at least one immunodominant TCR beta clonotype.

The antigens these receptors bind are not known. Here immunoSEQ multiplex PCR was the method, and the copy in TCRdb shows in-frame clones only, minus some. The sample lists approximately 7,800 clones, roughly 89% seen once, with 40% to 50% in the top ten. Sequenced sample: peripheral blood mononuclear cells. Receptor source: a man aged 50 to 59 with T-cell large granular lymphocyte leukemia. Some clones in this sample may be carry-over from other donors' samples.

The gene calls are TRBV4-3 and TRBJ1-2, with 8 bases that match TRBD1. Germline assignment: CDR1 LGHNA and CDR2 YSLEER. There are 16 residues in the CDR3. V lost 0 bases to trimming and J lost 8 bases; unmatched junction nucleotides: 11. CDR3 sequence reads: CASSQERTGSLYGYTF. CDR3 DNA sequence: TGCGCCAGCAGCCAAGAGAGGACAGGGAGTTTGTACGGCTACACCTTC.

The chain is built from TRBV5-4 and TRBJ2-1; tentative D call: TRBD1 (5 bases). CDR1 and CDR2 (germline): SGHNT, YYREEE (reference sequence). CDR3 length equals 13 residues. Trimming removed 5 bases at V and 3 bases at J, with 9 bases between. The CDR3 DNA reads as TGTGCCAGCAGACCTGACAGCTACAATGAGCAGTTCTTC. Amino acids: CASRPDSYNEQFF.

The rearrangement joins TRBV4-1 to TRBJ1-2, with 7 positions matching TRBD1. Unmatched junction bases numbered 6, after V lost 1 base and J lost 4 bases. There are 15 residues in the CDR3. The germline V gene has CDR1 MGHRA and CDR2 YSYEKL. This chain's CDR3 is CASSQGLDRSYGYTF. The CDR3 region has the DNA TGCGCCAGCAGCCAAGGATTGGACAGGAGCTATGGCTACACCTTC.

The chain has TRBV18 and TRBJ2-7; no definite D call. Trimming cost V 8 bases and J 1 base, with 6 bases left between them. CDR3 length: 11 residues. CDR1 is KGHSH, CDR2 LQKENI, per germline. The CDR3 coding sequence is TGTGCCAGCGCTAGTTCCTACGAGCAGTACTTC. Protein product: CASASSYEQYF.

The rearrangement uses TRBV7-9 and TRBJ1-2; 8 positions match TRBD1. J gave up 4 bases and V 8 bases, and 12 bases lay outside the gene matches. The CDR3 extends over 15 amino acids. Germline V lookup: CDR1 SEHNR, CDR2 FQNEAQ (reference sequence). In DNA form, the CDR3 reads TGTGCCAGCGGCCGAGAGGACAGGGTGCGCTATGGCTACACCTTC. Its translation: CASGREDRVRYGYTF.

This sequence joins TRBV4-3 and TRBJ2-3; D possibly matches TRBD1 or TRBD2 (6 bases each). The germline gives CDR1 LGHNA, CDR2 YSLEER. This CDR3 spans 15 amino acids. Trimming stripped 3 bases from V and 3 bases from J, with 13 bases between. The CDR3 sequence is CASSHRGQGTDTQYF. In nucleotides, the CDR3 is TGCGCCAGCAGCCATCGGGGGCAGGGGACAGATACGCAGTATTTT.

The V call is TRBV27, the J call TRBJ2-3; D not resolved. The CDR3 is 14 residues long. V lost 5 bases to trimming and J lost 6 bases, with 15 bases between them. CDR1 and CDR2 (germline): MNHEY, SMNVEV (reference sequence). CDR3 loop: CASSPGVARDTQYF. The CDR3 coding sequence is TGTGCCAGCAGTCCTGGGGTAGCCCGCGATACGCAGTATTTT.

This CDR3 is CASRSGLAGDLQETQYF. CDR3 DNA: TGTGCCAGCAGATCCGGACTAGCGGGAGATCTCCAAGAGACCCAGTACTTC. The chain couples TRBV27 to TRBJ2-5, with TRBD2 matching 13 bases. The V segment lost 6 bases and the J segment 1 base; nucleotides outside the gene matches: 8. Germline CDR1 MNHEY, CDR2 SMNVEV (reference sequence). The CDR3 totals 17 residues.